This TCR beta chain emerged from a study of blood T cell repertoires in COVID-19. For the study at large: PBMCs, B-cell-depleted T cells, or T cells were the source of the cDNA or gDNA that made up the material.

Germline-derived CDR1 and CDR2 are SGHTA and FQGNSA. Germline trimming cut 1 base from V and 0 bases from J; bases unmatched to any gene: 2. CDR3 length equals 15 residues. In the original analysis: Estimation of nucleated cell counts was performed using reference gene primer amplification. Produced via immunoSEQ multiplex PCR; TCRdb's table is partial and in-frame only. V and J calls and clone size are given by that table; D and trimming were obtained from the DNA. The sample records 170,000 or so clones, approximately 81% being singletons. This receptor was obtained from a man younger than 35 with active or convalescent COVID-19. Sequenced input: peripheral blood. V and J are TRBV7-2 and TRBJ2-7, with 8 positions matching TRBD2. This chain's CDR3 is CASSLVGTSSYEQYF. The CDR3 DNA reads TGTGCCAGCAGCTTAGTAGGGACTAGCTCCTACGAGCAGTACTTC.